Listed below are T cell receptor beta chains from one sample, sequenced in a study of T cell responses to AZD1222 COVID-19 vaccine. Repertoires were generated with immunoSEQ multiplex PCR, while TCRdb's copy carries only in-frame clones and drops some. Of approximately 80,000 clones in the sample, 90% are singletons; the top ten hold 3.3%. This specimen consisted of peripheral blood, obtained 28 days after the second AZD1222 dose. The receptor source for this set is an adult who received the AZD1222 COVID-19 vaccine. The CDR3 runs from the conserved cysteine through the conserved F or W. A D gene is named only where the DNA matches it firmly. Some rows have no size entry. The others give once, few or many, or a class for an expanded clone.

J gene	V gene	D gene	clone size	CDR3 protein	CDR3 DNA
TRBJ2-7	TRBV30	NA	NA	CAWNEGPTLYEQYF	TGTGCCTGGAATGAAGGGCCGACCCTCTACGAGCAGTACTTC
TRBJ2-2	TRBV7-3	TRBD1	NA	CASSLRGQARTGELFF	TGTGCCAGCAGCTTAAGGGGACAGGCGAGAACCGGGGAGCTGTTTTTT
TRBJ2-1	TRBV24-1	TRBD2	NA	CATGGEGNEQFF	TGTGCCACCGGGGGGGAGGGTAATGAGCAGTTCTTC
TRBJ1-2	TRBV9	NA	NA	CASSVDSGQGYGYTF	TGTGCCAGCAGCGTAGACTCGGGACAAGGATATGGCTACACCTTC
TRBJ2-1	TRBV3-1/TRBV3-2	NA	NA	CASSQVSRGSVEQFF	TGTGCCAGCAGCCAAGTTAGCAGGGGATCAGTAGAGCAGTTCTTC
TRBJ1-4	TRBV5-8	TRBD1	NA	CASSLECKSLGTGDEKLFF	TGTGCCAGCAGCTTGGAATGTAAGTCGTTGGGGACAGGGGATGAAAAACTGTTTTTT
TRBJ2-1	TRBV12-5	TRBD1	NA	CASGFAAGTGYYNEQFF	TGTGCTAGTGGTTTTGCGGCCGGGACAGGGTACTACAATGAGCAGTTCTTC
TRBJ1-1	TRBV7-2	TRBD1	NA	CASSLGPDRGPEAFF	TGTGCCAGCAGCTTAGGACCGGACAGGGGGCCTGAAGCTTTCTTT
TRBJ2-7	TRBV2	TRBD2	NA	CASSDGGDYEQYF	TGTGCCAGCAGTGACGGGGGGGACTACGAGCAGTACTTC
TRBJ2-3	TRBV18	NA	NA	CASSPRGGDTDTQYF	TGTGCCAGCTCACCACGGGGCGGGGACACAGATACGCAGTATTTT
TRBJ2-7	TRBV7-2	NA	NA	CASSLIAMSAYEQYF	TGTGCCAGCAGCTTGATCGCTATGTCTGCCTACGAGCAGTACTTC
TRBJ1-6	TRBV2	NA	NA	CASMSRGSLALHF	TGTGCCAGCATGAGCAGGGGATCGTTAGCCCTCCACTTT
TRBJ2-5	TRBV24-1	NA	NA	CATSDGSRRETQYF	TGTGCCACCAGTGACGGAAGTAGGCGAGAGACCCAGTACTTC
TRBJ2-1	TRBV5-1	NA	few	CASSLDEPYWGQFF	TGCGCCAGCAGCTTGGATGAGCCTTACTGGGGGCAGTTCTTC
TRBJ1-2	TRBV5-6	NA	NA	CASSLAWDRDDYGYTF	TGTGCCAGCAGCTTGGCCTGGGATAGGGATGACTATGGCTACACCTTC
TRBJ2-3	TRBV5-4	TRBD1	NA	CASSLGRTGGPTDTQYF	TGTGCCAGCAGCTTGGGGCGGACAGGGGGCCCCACAGATACGCAGTATTTT
TRBJ1-5	TRBV6-2/TRBV6-3	NA	NA	CASSYNAAKAYSNQPQHF	TGTGCCAGCAGTTACAACGCAGCTAAGGCTTATAGCAATCAGCCCCAGCATTTT
TRBJ1-3	TRBV9	NA	once	CASSVDINTGVPSGNTIYF	TGTGCCAGCAGCGTAGACATAAACACAGGAGTCCCCTCTGGAAACACCATATATTTT
TRBJ2-7	TRBV5-1	NA	NA	CASSFRMPRDEQYF	TGCGCCAGCAGCTTTCGGATGCCGCGGGACGAGCAGTACTTC
TRBJ1-2	TRBV7-9	TRBD1	once	CASIQQGAQGYTF	TGTGCCAGCATACAACAGGGGGCGCAAGGCTACACCTTC
TRBJ1-5	TRBV7-9	TRBD1	NA	CASSAPGGWDQPQHF	TGTGCCAGCAGCGCACCAGGGGGCTGGGATCAGCCCCAGCATTTT
TRBJ2-2	TRBV4-1	TRBD1	NA	CASSSTGVSTGELFF	TGCGCCAGCAGCTCGACAGGGGTGAGCACCGGGGAGCTGTTTTTT
TRBJ2-7	TRBV6-1	TRBD1	NA	CASREETGGEQYF	TGTGCCAGCAGGGAAGAGACAGGGGGCGAGCAGTACTTC
TRBJ1-4	TRBV3-1/TRBV3-2	NA	NA	CASSPRGIGTALKLFF	TGTGCCAGCAGCCCCCGAGGTATCGGGACTGCCTTAAAACTGTTTTTT
TRBJ1-2	TRBV3-1/TRBV3-2	TRBD1	NA	CASSRSTGGSDRYGYTF	TGTGCCAGCAGCCGTTCGACAGGGGGCTCGGATCGCTATGGCTACACCTTC
TRBJ2-2	TRBV10-3	NA	NA	CAISFPGPNTGELFF	TGTGCCATCAGTTTTCCGGGCCCAAACACCGGGGAGCTGTTTTTT
TRBJ2-7	TRBV11-3	NA	NA	CASSLGGTGEQYF	TGTGCCAGCAGCTTAGGTGGAACGGGCGAGCAGTACTTC
TRBJ1-5	TRBV10-2	NA	NA	CASSDRGNQPQHF	TGCGCCAGCAGTGATAGAGGAAATCAGCCCCAGCATTTT
TRBJ1-6	TRBV11-2	NA	once	CASSVGQINSPLHF	TGTGCCAGCAGCGTCGGACAGATTAATTCACCCCTCCACTTT
TRBJ1-2	TRBV6-5	NA	NA	CASSPYGGDYGYTF	TGTGCCAGCAGTCCATATGGGGGAGACTATGGCTACACCTTC
TRBJ1-1	TRBV3-1/TRBV3-2	NA	few	CASSLSREAEAFF	TGTGCCAGCAGCTTAAGCAGGGAGGCCGAAGCTTTCTTT
TRBJ2-1	TRBV5-4	TRBD2	NA	CASSLRSSGSGWSEQFF	TGTGCCAGCAGTCTGAGGTCTAGCGGGAGTGGTTGGAGTGAGCAGTTCTTC
TRBJ2-7	TRBV6-6	TRBD1	NA	CASRWDRAIGEQYF	TGTGCCAGTCGGTGGGACAGGGCTATCGGCGAGCAGTACTTC
TRBJ2-5	TRBV7-2	NA	NA	CASSRDPQETQYF	TGTGCCAGCAGCCGGGACCCACAGGAGACCCAGTACTTC
TRBJ1-3	TRBV5-1	TRBD1	NA	CASSLGQGVSGNTIYF	TGCGCCAGCAGCTTGGGACAGGGGGTTTCTGGAAACACCATATATTTT
TRBJ1-4	TRBV2	NA	NA	CARRGRGYNEKLFF	TGTGCCAGAAGGGGTCGGGGATATAATGAAAAACTGTTTTTT
TRBJ2-2	TRBV5-1	NA	NA	CASHQTASNTGELFF	TGCGCCAGCCATCAGACCGCTTCGAACACCGGGGAGCTGTTTTTT
TRBJ1-4	TRBV5-1	NA	NA	CASSLETESGKLFF	TGCGCCAGCAGCTTGGAAACCGAAAGTGGAAAACTGTTTTTT
TRBJ1-5	TRBV6-1	NA	NA	CASSETDSNQPQHF	TGTGCCAGCAGTGAAACGGATAGCAATCAGCCCCAGCATTTT
TRBJ2-3	TRBV9	TRBD2	NA	CASSPPLAGGDTQYF	TGTGCCAGCAGCCCTCCGTTGGCGGGAGGGGATACGCAGTATTTT